This is a list of T cell receptor beta chains from one sample in a study of T cell responses to AZD1222 COVID-19 vaccine. The data were produced by immunoSEQ multiplex PCR, yet TCRdb's version contains in-frame clones alone and is incomplete. Of tens of thousands of clones listed, roughly 90% are singletons. The sequenced sample was peripheral blood, obtained on day 0 of AZD1222 vaccination. The receptors originated from an adult in good health. Each CDR3 is given with its conserved first and last residue. The D gene is left open where the match is weak. Where a row states a size, it is once, few, many or the class of an expanded clone; other rows omit it.

j_call d_call v_call clone_size cdr3_nt cdr3_aa
TRBJ1-2 . TRBV18 . TGTGCCAGCTCGATCGGGACTGATTATGGCTACACCTTC CASSIGTDYGYTF
TRBJ2-1 . TRBV25-1 . TGTGCCAGCAACCCCGACGGGCGGAATGAGCAGTTCTTC CASNPDGRNEQFF
TRBJ1-3 . TRBV11-2 . TGTGCCAGCAGCCTCATGGGGTCTGGAAACACCATATATTTT CASSLMGSGNTIYF
TRBJ2-2 . TRBV5-1 . TGCGCCAGCAGCGGGGGGTACGGTGTCGGGGAGCTGTTTTTT CASSGGYGVGELFF
TRBJ1-4 . TRBV12-3/TRBV12-4 . TGTGCCAGCAGTTTGGACACTAATGAAAAACTGTTTTTT CASSLDTNEKLFF
TRBJ2-4 . TRBV3-1/TRBV3-2 . TGTGCCAGCAGCCAGGGCCCTACGGCAGGCATTCAGTACTTC CASSQGPTAGIQYF
TRBJ2-1 TRBD2 TRBV5-4 . TGTGCCAGCAGCTCCGGGACTAAGGAGATTAATGAGCAGTTCTTC CASSSGTKEINEQFF
TRBJ1-2 TRBD1 TRBV6-5 . TGTGCCAGCAGTTACTCCCGACAGGGTGGCTACACCTTC CASSYSRQGGYTF
TRBJ1-5 TRBD1 TRBV6-1 . TGTGCCAGCAGTGAAGCAGGACAGGCGGGGCAGCCCCAGCATTTT CASSEAGQAGQPQHF
TRBJ2-7 TRBD2 TRBV10-3 . TGTGCCATCAGAGGGACTAGCGGGCCCTCCTACGAGCAGTACTTC CAIRGTSGPSYEQYF
TRBJ2-5 TRBD2 TRBV6-5 . TGTGCCAGCACTAGCGGGGGAAGAGAGACCCAGTACTTC CASTSGGRETQYF
TRBJ1-1 . TRBV27 . TGTGCCAGTTTCGACAGAGTGAACACTGAAGCTTTCTTT CASFDRVNTEAFF
TRBJ2-1 . TRBV24-1 . TGTGCCACCAGGTACTACAATGAGCAGTTCTTC CATRYYNEQFF
TRBJ1-1 TRBD1 TRBV10-3 . TGTGCCATCACTCCAAGGACAGGGGACACTGAAGCTTTCTTT CAITPRTGDTEAFF
TRBJ2-1 TRBD2 TRBV6-5 few TGTGCCAGCAGCCCCGAGCGGGGGCAGCCAAATGAGCAGTTCTTC CASSPERGQPNEQFF
TRBJ2-1 . TRBV6-1 . TGTGCCAGCAGTGAACCTAGCCTCCCTGAGCAGTTCTTC CASSEPSLPEQFF
TRBJ2-1 . TRBV19 . TGTGCCAGCTCAGGGCGACTAGGGGGTGGCGAGCAGTTCTTC CASSGRLGGGEQFF
TRBJ2-1 . TRBV30 . TGTGCCTGGACCGGAGGAGGGGGCCGCCGTAGTGAGCAGTTCTTC CAWTGGGGRRSEQFF
TRBJ2-7 TRBD2 TRBV6-1 . TGTGCCAGCAGTGAGGTGGGTAGCGGGAGTCTCGAGCAGTACTTC CASSEVGSGSLEQYF
TRBJ1-2 . TRBV30 once TGTGCCTGGAGTGTAGACGAGAACTATGGCTACACCTTC CAWSVDENYGYTF
TRBJ1-1 . TRBV7-2 once TGTGCCAGCAGCTTAGGCCAGGGTCCTCCTGGCGAAGCTTTCTTT CASSLGQGPPGEAFF
TRBJ1-1 . TRBV20-1 once TGCAGTGCTCGGTTTGAGGAAGCTTTCTTT CSARFEEAFF
TRBJ2-4 . TRBV6-5 . TGTGCCAGCAGTTACTCTGGTAGTACGGGAAAAAACATTCAGTACTTC CASSYSGSTGKNIQYF
TRBJ2-2 TRBD2 TRBV30 . TGTGCCTGGAGTAGACTAAGCGGGATGACCGGGGAGCTGTTTTTT CAWSRLSGMTGELFF